A single sample gave rise to the 28 T cell receptor beta chains below, sequenced in a study of OX40 agonist ivuxolimab in advanced cancers. Libraries were prepared by immunoSEQ multiplex PCR; TCRdb keeps only in-frame clonotypes and omits some of them. The data hold approximately 90,000 clones, with around 87% observed a single time. Sequenced here: CD4+ or CD8+ T cells sorted from blood, sampled in a trial of the OX40 agonist ivuxolimab. These receptors all come from an adult with an advanced solid tumor such as melanoma, head and neck, liver or kidney cancer.

This clone was detected once. The chain carries TRBV6-4 and TRBJ1-1; the match to TRBD1 covers 9 bases. This CDR3 has 15 residues. Germline V gene sequence: CDR1 MRHNA, CDR2 SNTAGT. The ends lost 6 bases at V and 1 base at J; junction bases unmatched: 6. CDR3 region: CASRAWTGANTEAFF. The CDR3 region has the DNA TGTGCCAGCAGGGCTTGGACAGGGGCGAACACTGAAGCTTTCTTT.

This clone was observed a few times. The chain joins TRBV7-2 to TRBJ1-3, with no clear D. Germline V gene lookup returns CDR1 SGHTA and CDR2 FQGNSA. V was shortened by 1 base and J by 0 bases, with 13 bases between the two germline ends. CDR3 length: 17 residues. CDR3 residues: CASSLVVGFSSGNTIYF. The CDR3 bases are TGTGCCAGCAGCTTAGTGGTGGGGTTCAGCTCTGGAAACACCATATATTTT.

V and J are TRBV4-2 and TRBJ2-2; D unclear. CDR1 is LGHNA, CDR2 YNFKEQ, per germline. The CDR3 extends over 15 amino acids. V lost 0 bases and J lost 9, with 14 bases in between. The CDR3 DNA reads as TGTGCCAGCAGCCAAGATCCGGGCGATTCCAGGGAGCTGTTTTTT. Its protein is CASSQDPGDSRELFF.

This chain links TRBV6-1 with TRBJ2-7, with 10 positions matching TRBD1. The CDR3 spans 15 residues. The V gene end was trimmed by 6 bases and the J gene end by 7 bases; junction bases not matched to a gene: 12. CDR1 MNHNS and CDR2 SASEGT come from the germline V gene. This CDR3 reads CASSIRDRGIGEQYF. The CDR3 DNA sequence: TGTGCCAGCAGCATCCGGGACAGGGGTATCGGAGAGCAGTACTTC.

The rearrangement uses TRBV9 and TRBJ1-1; 10 bases agree with TRBD1. V lost 3 bases and J lost 6; bases outside the gene matches: 8. This CDR3 is built from 15 residues. CDR1 and CDR2 from the germline V gene are SGDLS and YYNGEE. The chain's CDR3 is CASSAGGGTGAEAFF. CDR3 in DNA: TGTGCCAGCAGCGCAGGAGGTGGGACAGGGGCTGAAGCTTTCTTT.

The chain couples TRBV19 to TRBJ2-1; 11 bases agree with TRBD2. The CDR3 length is 14 residues. Trimming removed 5 bases from V and 6 bases from J; junction bases left unmatched: 3. Germline values: CDR1 LNHDA, CDR2 SQIVND (reference sequence). CDR3 protein: CASSLLAGANEQFF. The CDR3 coding sequence is TGTGCCAGTAGTCTACTAGCGGGAGCCAATGAGCAGTTCTTC.

The chain uses TRBV9 and TRBJ1-4, with D perhaps TRBD1 (6 bases). V was clipped by 0 bases and J by 3 bases, with 12 bases between them. This CDR3 has 16 residues. Germline assignment: CDR1 SGDLS and CDR2 YYNGEE. CDR3 bases: TGTGCCAGCAGCGTAGAACCCAGGGGCTCTAATGAAAAACTGTTTTTT. It codes for CASSVEPRGSNEKLFF.

CDR3 loop: CASSFSRIDYGYTF. The CDR3 DNA sequence: TGTGCCAGCAGCTTCTCCAGAATTGACTATGGCTACACCTTC. The rearrangement joins TRBV7-8 to TRBJ1-2; no clear D. CDR1 is SGHVS, CDR2 FQNEAQ, per germline. This CDR3 is built from 14 residues. V shed 3 bases and J shed 3 bases, with 11 bases lying between them.

The rearrangement uses TRBV5-1 and TRBJ2-2; unclear D gene. V lost 0 bases to trimming and J lost 0 bases, with 9 bases between them. This CDR3 region has 16 residues. Germline CDR1 SGHRS, CDR2 YFSETQ. The CDR3 loop reads CASSLAAGANTGELFF. For the CDR3, the DNA is TGCGCCAGCAGCTTGGCGGCCGGAGCGAACACCGGGGAGCTGTTTTTT.

The gene calls are TRBV5-4 and TRBJ1-3; perhaps TRBD1 as D (5 bases). CDR1 is SGHNT, CDR2 YYREEE, per germline (reference sequence). The germline V and J ends were trimmed by 0 bases and 7 bases, with 8 bases remaining between them. The CDR3 covers 13 residues. CDR3 DNA: TGTGCCAGCAGCTTGGACTCAGGGAACACCATATATTTT. It codes for CASSLDSGNTIYF. Looking up the rest from reference TRBV5-4 and TRBJ1-3 gives the full variable domain: ETGVTQSPTHLIKTRGQQVTLRCSSQSGHNTVSWYQQALGQGPQFIFQYYREEENGRGNFPPRFSGLQFPNYSSELNVNALELDDSALYLCASSLDSGNTIYFGEGSWLTVV.

A few counts support this clone. This sequence joins TRBV5-1 and TRBJ1-1; D gene unclear. Germline V CDR1 and CDR2: SGHRS, YFSETQ. V was shortened by 1 base and J by 0 bases, with 7 bases between the two germline ends. The CDR3 loop spans 14 amino acids. This CDR3 is CASSLLGLNTEAFF. In nucleotides, the CDR3 is TGCGCCAGCAGCTTGTTAGGCCTGAACACTGAAGCTTTCTTT.

The chain links TRBV7-8 to TRBJ2-3; 11 bases are a match to TRBD2. The CDR3 runs 15 residues. Looked up from germline, CDR1 is SGHVS and CDR2 is FQNEAQ. V lost 4 bases to trimming and J lost 0 bases; unmatched junction nucleotides: 0. CDR3 sequence (DNA): TGTGCCAGCAGCTGGACTAGCGGGAGCACAGATACGCAGTATTTT. Its protein product is CASSWTSGSTDTQYF.

The J gene is TRBJ2-1, the V gene TRBV25-1, with D perhaps matching TRBD2 (6 bases). V was trimmed by 5 bases and J by 4 bases, leaving 15 bases between them. CDR1 is MGHDK and CDR2 is SYGVNS in the germline V gene. This CDR3 region has 15 residues. CDR3 protein: CASSLRGILYNEQFF. CDR3 in DNA: TGTGCCAGCAGTCTCCGCGGGATTTTATACAATGAGCAGTTCTTC. Variable domain in full (rest from reference TRBV25-1 and TRBJ2-1): EADIYQTPRYLVIGTGKKITLECSQTMGHDKMYWYQQDPGMELHLIHYSYGVNSTEKGDLSSESTVSRIRTEHFPLTLESARPSHTSQYLCASSLRGILYNEQFFGPGTRLTVL.

CDR3 region: CASSIEDDRGGGYTF. CDR3 in DNA: TGTGCCAGTAGTATAGAGGACGACAGGGGTGGAGGCTACACCTTC. This chain uses TRBV19 with TRBJ1-2; 8 bases align to TRBD1. The CDR3 has 15 residues. Germline V gene sequence: CDR1 LNHDA, CDR2 SQIVND (reference sequence). V shed 0 bases and J 8 bases; nucleotides not matched to a gene: 8.

The chain uses TRBV9 and TRBJ2-1; tentatively, D is TRBD2 (6 bases). The CDR3 consists of 15 residues. The germline gives CDR1 SGDLS, CDR2 YYNGEE. V lost 1 base, J lost 3 bases, and 11 bases lay in between. The CDR3 here is CASSVLLASYNEQFF. The CDR3 DNA is TGTGCCAGCAGCGTATTGCTAGCGAGCTACAATGAGCAGTTCTTC.

The V gene is TRBV30, the J gene TRBJ2-2; D ambiguous. CDR1 is GTSNPN and CDR2 is SVGIG in the germline V gene (reference sequence). V dropped 5 bases and J dropped 0 bases, with 10 bases sitting between them. The CDR3 consists of 14 residues. The CDR3 DNA follows: TGTGCCTGGCGGAAGGGCCCGAACACCGGGGAGCTGTTTTTT. Protein product: CAWRKGPNTGELFF.

The rearrangement links TRBV27 to TRBJ2-1, with 9 positions matching TRBD2. Looked up from germline, CDR1 is MNHEY and CDR2 is SMNVEV (reference sequence). The CDR3 is made up of 15 amino acids. The junction had 5 bases not matched to a gene; V was cut back by 6 bases and J by 2 bases. The CDR3 bases are TGTGCCAGCAGCACTAGCGGGCCTGCCTACAATGAGCAGTTCTTC. Translating it yields CASSTSGPAYNEQFF.

This clone was detected once. The chain couples TRBV25-1 to TRBJ1-4; maybe TRBD1 (5 bases). Trimming left V 4 bases short and J 6 bases short, with 12 bases between. The germline CDR1 and CDR2 sequences are MGHDK and SYGVNS. The CDR3 spans 14 residues. In DNA form, the CDR3 reads TGTGCCAGCAGTGCCTTCGGGGGGGATGAAAAACTGTTTTTT. Its protein is CASSAFGGDEKLFF. Combining the CDR3 with reference TRBV25-1 and TRBJ1-4 gives the whole variable domain EADIYQTPRYLVIGTGKKITLECSQTMGHDKMYWYQQDPGMELHLIHYSYGVNSTEKGDLSSESTVSRIRTEHFPLTLESARPSHTSQYLCASSAFGGDEKLFFGSGTQLSVL.

J is TRBJ2-3 and V is TRBV29-1; 8 nucleotides align to TRBD2. The CDR3 has 14 residues. Germline CDR1 reads SQVTM; CDR2 reads ANQGSEA. With 4 bases clipped from V and 2 bases from J, the junction kept 5 bases outside the gene matches. CDR3 sequence reads: CSVAPTSVTDTQYF. CDR3 bases: TGCAGCGTTGCTCCGACTAGCGTCACAGATACGCAGTATTTT.

This clone was picked up a small number of times. The chain recombines TRBV9 with TRBJ1-1, with unresolved D. The CDR3 has 14 amino acids. With 0 bases removed from V and 1 base from J, the gap between germline ends came to 7 bases. CDR1 and CDR2 (germline): SGDLS, YYNGEE. In nucleotides, the CDR3 is TGTGCCAGCAGCGTAGGTGGGGAGAACACTGAAGCTTTCTTT. It specifies CASSVGGENTEAFF.

The rearrangement links TRBV2 to TRBJ2-7; D might be TRBD2 (5 bases). The germline V gene encodes CDR1 SNHLY and CDR2 FYNNEI. There are 16 residues in the CDR3. The V and J ends lost 4 bases and 5 bases respectively, with 21 bases between them. CDR3 region: CASSGDFADGSDEQYF. The CDR3, as DNA: TGTGCCAGCAGTGGAGACTTCGCAGACGGTAGCGACGAGCAGTACTTC.

This chain links TRBV19 with TRBJ1-2; 9 bases map to TRBD1. V trimming: 7 bases; J trimming: 3 bases; junction bases outside the gene matches: 9. CDR3 length: 15 residues. The germline V gene encodes CDR1 LNHDA and CDR2 SQIVND (reference sequence). DNA of the CDR3: TGTGCCAGTAACACTCAGTGGACAGGGGACTATGGCTACACCTTC. The encoded protein is CASNTQWTGDYGYTF.

V usage is TRBV6-1 and J usage is TRBJ2-1, with 10 bases identical to TRBD2. From germline, CDR1 is MNHNS and CDR2 SASEGT. Trimming at V came to 2 bases and at J to 4 bases, leaving 5 bases not matched to a gene. The CDR3 is made up of 16 amino acids. The CDR3 loop is CASSEIAGGLYNEQFF. The CDR3 DNA reads TGTGCCAGCAGTGAAATAGCGGGAGGACTGTACAATGAGCAGTTCTTC.

The chain combines TRBV5-1 with TRBJ2-1; 11 bases fit TRBD2. From germline, CDR1 is SGHRS and CDR2 YFSETQ. The CDR3 totals 15 residues. V was pared by 4 bases and J by 4 bases, with 4 bases of the junction left unmatched. The CDR3 sequence is CASSLGLAEYNEQFF. CDR3 DNA: TGCGCCAGCAGCCTGGGACTAGCGGAGTACAATGAGCAGTTCTTC. Variable domain in full (rest from reference TRBV5-1 and TRBJ2-1): KAGVTQTPRYLIKTRGQQVTLSCSPISGHRSVSWYQQTPGQGLQFLFEYFSETQRNKGNFPGRFSGRQFSNSRSEMNVSTLELGDSALYLCASSLGLAEYNEQFFGPGTRLTVL.

The chain combines TRBV6-5 with TRBJ1-1; no reliable D call. With 6 bases removed from V and 3 bases from J, the gap between germline ends came to 5 bases. Germline V gene lookup returns CDR1 MNHEY and CDR2 SVGAGI. This CDR3 spans 11 amino acids. Here the CDR3 DNA reads TGTGCCAGCAGGAGGGACACTGAAGCTTTCTTT. Its protein is CASRRDTEAFF.

The chain joins TRBV5-1 to TRBJ2-7, with D perhaps matching TRBD1 (7 bases). Trimming left V 2 bases short and J 0 bases short, with 12 bases between. The CDR3 runs to 15 residues. Germline V gene sequence: CDR1 SGHRS, CDR2 YFSETQ. The chain's CDR3 is CASSLGGTVSYEQYF. The CDR3 DNA sequence: TGCGCCAGCAGCTTAGGAGGGACAGTCTCCTACGAGCAGTACTTC.

Only a few counts were recorded for this clone. The chain links TRBV5-4 to TRBJ1-2; D ambiguous. Trimming pared 0 bases from V and 1 base from J, leaving 7 bases between. Germline V lookup: CDR1 SGHNT, CDR2 YYREEE (reference sequence). The CDR3 is made up of 14 amino acids. The CDR3 is CASSLGGNNYGYTF. CDR3 nucleotides: TGTGCCAGCAGCTTGGGAGGGAATAACTATGGCTACACCTTC.

The chain employs TRBV5-5 and TRBJ2-6; no definite D call. Germline V gene lookup returns CDR1 SGHKS and CDR2 YYEKEE (reference sequence). Trimming shortened V by 1 base and J by 0 bases, and 14 bases separated the two germline ends. This CDR3 region has 18 residues. CDR3 nucleotide sequence: TGTGCCAGCAGCTTGTTACGCGGAATCAACTCTGGGGCCAACGTCCTGACTTTC. Translation: CASSLLRGINSGANVLTF.